This paragraph covers one T cell receptor beta chain sequence. Its target is unknown. The sample is drawn from a study of cytotoxic CD8 clonotypes in ibrutinib-treated CLL. Turning to the study itself: The patients comprised some 10 relapsed/refractory and around 14 treatment-naive cases, approximately 17 IGHV unmutated.

CDR3 length: 15 amino acids. Trimming cost V 6 bases and J 2 bases; bases outside gene matches: 7. The germline V gene has CDR1 LNHDA and CDR2 SQIVND (reference sequence). The method was immunoSEQ multiplex PCR; TCRdb's version includes in-frame clones alone and lacks a portion of them. The sample carries around 15,000 clones, about 80% recorded once. Whole-study findings and limits: Higher circulating CD8+ T-cell counts strongly accompanied higher baseline clonality, above age-matched healthy donors. At ibrutinib response, clonality increased, and at progression it declined back toward baseline. Sustained-remission and progressing patients' sampling times differed.

This TCR was sampled from a human donor with chronic lymphocytic leukemia. V usage is TRBV19 and J usage is TRBJ2-1; the match to TRBD2 covers 7 bases. The material sequenced was PBMCs, taken before ibrutinib treatment. The chain's CDR3 is CASSMGGGAYNEQFF. The CDR3 nucleotides read TGTGCCAGTAGCATGGGCGGGGGAGCCTACAATGAGCAGTTCTTC.